A selection of T cell receptor beta chains follows, all from one sample in a study of T cell repertoires in cytomegalovirus infection. What these receptors recognize is not known. TCRdb used MiXCR to reprocess the reads, holding one entry per CDR3 protein. The sample carries 450,000 to 600,000 distinct CDR3 sequences, 33% recorded once. This specimen consisted of cultured PBMCs, obtained from culture after CMV antigen stimulation. All receptors derive from a human donor in good health (CMV status not recorded). Some clones in this sample may be carry-over from other donors' samples. CDR3s include the opening cysteine and the closing phenylalanine or tryptophan. The order of the fields is CDR3 protein, CDR3 DNA, D gene, V gene, clone size, J gene. A D gene is named only where the DNA matches it firmly. Clone size is stated in some rows and not others, as once, few, many or a class when expanded.

CASSPGLAGTGEQYF TGTGCCAGCAGTCCGGGACTAGCGGGGACAGGCGAGCAGTACTTC TRBD2 TRBV6-6 . TRBJ2-7
CASRGGGTNTGELFF TGTGCCAGCAGGGGGGGCGGGACGAACACCGGGGAGCTGTTTTTT . TRBV12-3/TRBV12-4 few TRBJ2-2
CASSVEGTGAVGYTF TGTGCCAGCAGCGTTGAAGGGACAGGGGCAGTTGGCTACACCTTC TRBD1 TRBV7-2 many TRBJ1-2
CSALNPYNYGYTF TGCAGTGCCCTGAACCCTTATAACTATGGCTACACCTTC . TRBV20-1 . TRBJ1-2
CSARVDRGSPLHF TGCAGTGCTAGAGTCGACAGGGGGTCACCCCTCCACTTT TRBD1 TRBV20-1 . TRBJ1-6
CASMPTPDYNEQFF TGCGCCAGCATGCCGACGCCCGATTACAATGAGCAGTTCTTC . TRBV5-1 . TRBJ2-1
CASSYPPRGVRETQYF TGTGCCAGCAGTTACCCCCCCAGGGGAGTGCGAGAGACCCAGTACTTC . TRBV6-2/TRBV6-3 once TRBJ2-5
CATSRGWETQYF TGTGCCACCAGCAGGGGGTGGGAGACCCAGTACTTC . TRBV15 . TRBJ2-5
CASSEEEGLKAHQPQHF TGTGCCAGCAGTGAAGAGGAGGGACTGAAGGCCCATCAGCCCCAGCATTTT . TRBV25-1 many TRBJ1-5
CASSPQGSVGTFF TGTGCCAGCAGTCCCCAGGGGAGTGTTGGAACTTTCTTT . TRBV6-5 . TRBJ1-1
CASRDGSLMNQPQHF TGTGCCAGTAGGGACGGATCTTTGATGAATCAGCCCCAGCATTTT . TRBV19 once TRBJ1-5
CASSPRTGANVLTF TGTGCCAGCAGCCCCCGCACCGGGGCCAACGTCCTGACTTTC . TRBV5-4 . TRBJ2-6
CASSLGDFYNEQFF TGTGCCAGCAGTCTAGGGGACTTCTACAATGAGCAGTTCTTC . TRBV11-2 few TRBJ2-1
CASIGLGDGEAFF TGTGCCAGTATTGGGCTAGGGGACGGTGAAGCTTTCTTT . TRBV19 few TRBJ1-1
CASGELYGYTF TGTGCCAGCGGTGAACTCTATGGCTACACCTTC . TRBV28 few TRBJ1-2
CASSSPGLAEPYEQYF TGTGCCAGCAGTAGCCCGGGACTAGCGGAGCCTTACGAGCAGTACTTC TRBD2 TRBV27 . TRBJ2-7
CASSPTGEQFF TGTGCCAGCAGCCCGACGGGTGAGCAGTTCTTC . TRBV6-2/TRBV6-3 few TRBJ2-1
CASTRGPEAFF TGTGCCAGCACCCGAGGACCTGAAGCTTTCTTT . TRBV6-1 many TRBJ1-1
CASSQLVRGSYTF TGCGCCAGCAGCCAGCTGGTACGGGGCAGCTACACCTTC . TRBV4-3 . TRBJ1-2
CASSRGTSLDQYNEQFF TGTGCCAGCAGCCGTGGAACTAGTCTGGACCAATACAATGAGCAGTTCTTC . TRBV7-7 . TRBJ2-1
CASSPSKRERFYNEQFF TGTGCCAGCTCACCATCTAAGCGGGAGAGGTTCTACAATGAGCAGTTCTTC TRBD2 TRBV18 . TRBJ2-1
CASSGRTGSNYGYTF TGTGCCAGCAGCGGTCGGACAGGGTCAAACTATGGCTACACCTTC TRBD1 TRBV7-3 . TRBJ1-2
CASSLWGQGETDTQYF TGTGCCAGCAGCTTATGGGGCCAGGGAGAGACAGATACGCAGTATTTT . TRBV7-4 . TRBJ2-3
CASSRQGGDTQYF TGTGCCAGCAGCCGACAGGGAGGGGATACGCAGTATTTT . TRBV7-2 . TRBJ2-3
CASFHVNGRGNGYTF TGTGCCAGCTTCCACGTGAATGGCAGGGGCAATGGCTACACCTTC . TRBV7-9 . TRBJ1-2
CASSLGQGATEAFF TGTGCCAGCAGCTTAGGGCAGGGAGCCACTGAAGCTTTCTTT . TRBV7-9 many TRBJ1-1
CASSLGTGSQPQHF TGTGCCAGCAGCTTAGGGACTGGAAGTCAGCCCCAGCATTTT . TRBV7-8 many TRBJ1-5
CSASWTSGRAYNEQFF TGCAGTGCTAGCTGGACTAGCGGGAGAGCTTACAATGAGCAGTTCTTC TRBD2 TRBV20-1 . TRBJ2-1
CASRPRGEGLTNEQFF TGTGCCAGCAGACCTCGGGGGGAGGGCCTTACCAATGAGCAGTTCTTC TRBD2 TRBV5-6 . TRBJ2-1
CASSRTVTVSYNEQFF TGTGCCAGCTCTCGGACCGTCACGGTCTCCTACAATGAGCAGTTCTTC . TRBV14 few TRBJ2-1
CASGTGKAFF TGTGCCAGCGGTACAGGGAAAGCTTTCTTT . TRBV27 few TRBJ1-1
CASSLGGSSRFF TGTGCCAGCAGCTTAGGCGGGAGTAGTCGTTTCTTC TRBD2 TRBV7-2 . TRBJ2-1
CAISESGRGSSYNSPLHF TGTGCCATCAGTGAGTCGGGAAGGGGGAGCTCCTATAATTCACCCCTCCACTTT . TRBV10-3 . TRBJ1-6
CSARVRGLGVGEQFF TGCAGTGCTAGAGTCCGGGGACTCGGGGTGGGTGAGCAGTTCTTC . TRBV20-1 . TRBJ2-1
CASRGQGDRETQYF TGTGCCAGCAGAGGACAGGGGGATAGGGAGACCCAGTACTTC TRBD1 TRBV28 . TRBJ2-5
CASRISMAGEKLFF TGTGCCAGCAGGATTTCCATGGCAGGCGAAAAACTGTTTTTT . TRBV7-8 . TRBJ1-4
CASSLRLAGGPNTGELFF TGTGCCAGCAGCTTAAGACTAGCGGGAGGGCCGAACACCGGGGAGCTGTTTTTT TRBD2 TRBV7-2 many TRBJ2-2
CASSLEVDRKEQFF TGTGCCAGCAGCTTGGAAGTGGACAGGAAGGAGCAGTTCTTC TRBD1 TRBV7-2 many TRBJ2-1
CASSNSYGYTF TGTGCCAGCAGCAACAGCTATGGCTACACCTTC . TRBV12-3/TRBV12-4 many TRBJ1-2
CASSRPSGSRNTQYF TGTGCCAGCAGTCGTCCTAGCGGGAGTCGGAATACGCAGTATTTT TRBD2 TRBV12-3/TRBV12-4 . TRBJ2-3
CASSLGGERSSYNEQFF TGCGCCAGCAGCTTGGGGGGGGAGAGGAGCTCCTACAATGAGCAGTTCTTC . TRBV5-1 few TRBJ2-1
CASSLALETQYF TGTGCCAGCAGCTTAGCGCTAGAGACCCAGTACTTC . TRBV7-8 many TRBJ2-5